A single sample gave rise to the 26 T cell receptor beta chains below, sequenced in a study of T-cell reconstitution after alpha-beta-depleted transplantation in children. Unique molecular identifiers featured in how the TCRbeta library was prepared. Via MiXCR, TCRdb re-called the PCR reads, giving one row per CDR3 protein. The sample lists around 210,000 distinct CDR3 sequences, roughly 7% occurring once. The material sequenced was PBMCs, taken before TCRalphabeta/CD19-depleted stem cell transplant. The origin of the receptors is a boy under 10 years old with acute lymphoblastic leukemia, due to receive a stem cell transplant.

This clonotype was seen a handful of times. V and J are TRBV12-3 or TRBV12-4 and TRBJ1-5; D is perhaps TRBD1 (5 bases). This CDR3 is 15 amino acids long. The V gene lost 1 base and the J gene lost 2 bases, with 9 bases spanning the gap. In DNA form, the CDR3 reads TGTGCCAGCAGTTTAGAAGGGGAACGCAATCAGCCCCAGCATTTT. It yields the protein CASSLEGERNQPQHF.

About this clonotype: One end of the junction fails to match germline, which may point to a read error. The chain employs TRBV6-1 and TRBJ2-3; TRBD2 matches 12 bases. CDR1 and CDR2 (germline): MNHNS, SASEGT. CDR3 length: 16 amino acids. The CDR3 here is CVSSPGLAGNTDTQYF. CDR3 sequence (DNA): TGTGTCAGCAGCCCTGGACTAGCGGGGAACACAGATACGCAGTATTTT.

This clonotype was counted ten times or more. The chain links TRBV5-1 to TRBJ2-1; 16 nucleotides line up with TRBD2. The V gene's germline CDR1 is SGHRS and CDR2 YFSETQ. Germline trimming cut 4 bases from V and 7 bases from J; bases unmatched to any gene: 8. CDR3 length equals 17 residues. The CDR3 spells CASSLGTSGRGRNEQFF. The CDR3 nucleotides read TGCGCCAGCAGCCTCGGGACTAGCGGGAGGGGGAGGAATGAGCAGTTCTTC.

In its sample, this clonotype was seen many times. The gene calls are TRBV19 and TRBJ2-2; tentative D call: TRBD2 (6 bases). Germline lookup yields CDR1 LNHDA and CDR2 SQIVND (reference sequence). The CDR3 is 15 residues long. The V end lost 3 bases, the J end lost 7 bases, and 15 bases lay between the germline ends. Written as DNA, the CDR3 is TGTGCCAGTAGTATTCGACGGGGGTCCGACGGGGAGCTGTTTTTT. Protein: CASSIRRGSDGELFF. Full variable domain (missing parts from reference TRBV19 and TRBJ2-2): DGGITQSPKYLFRKEGQNVTLSCEQNLNHDAMYWYRQDPGQGLRLIYYSQIVNDFQKGDIAEGYSVSREKKESFPLTVTSAQKNPTAFYLCASSIRRGSDGELFFGEGSRLTVL.

This clonotype was seen at least ten times. The chain combines TRBV5-1 with TRBJ2-4; D is perhaps TRBD2 (6 bases). The CDR3 has 14 amino acids. V lost 1 base and J 7 bases, leaving 12 bases between the germline ends. Germline V gives CDR1 SGHRS, CDR2 YFSETQ. CDR3 nucleotide sequence: TGCGCCAGCAGCTTGTGGGGAGGTGGGAACATTCAGTACTTC. This encodes CASSLWGGGNIQYF.

Only one count was recorded for this clonotype. This clone may be a read error of a much larger clone one base away. The chain has TRBV10-1 and TRBJ2-7; 9 bases are shared with TRBD1. This CDR3 has 14 residues. CDR1 is WNHNN, CDR2 SYGVQD, per germline (reference sequence). Germline trimming cut 6 bases from V and 10 bases from J; bases unmatched to any gene: 13. This CDR3 reads CASRTGTGRRDQYF. In nucleotides, the CDR3 is TGCGCCAGCAGAACCGGGACAGGGCGTCGGGACCAGTACTTC.

This clonotype was observed at least ten times. The chain uses TRBV10-3 and TRBJ2-7, with a possible D match to TRBD2 (7 bases). V was pared by 11 bases and J by 9 bases, with 23 bases between. The CDR3 sequence is 13 residues long. Germline loops: CDR1 ENHRY, CDR2 SYGVKD. The CDR3 sequence is CAAYSGDYEGQYF. CDR3 DNA: TGTGCCGCCTATTCAGGGGACTACGAGGGGCAGTACTTC.

The chain has TRBV9 and TRBJ2-7, with D uncertain. V was shortened by 0 bases and J by 6 bases, with 7 bases between the two germline ends. This CDR3 comprises 12 residues. Germline V gives CDR1 SGDLS, CDR2 YYNGEE. Written as DNA, the CDR3 is TGTGCCAGCAGCGTAGAATGGATCGAGCAGTACTTC. Protein sequence: CASSVEWIEQYF.

This clonotype was recorded at least ten times. V is TRBV28 and J is TRBJ2-7, with 7 positions matching TRBD1. V was clipped by 9 bases and J by 7 bases; unmatched bases: 15. The germline gives CDR1 MDHEN, CDR2 SYDVKM. The CDR3 runs to 14 residues. The CDR3 loop reads CASRAFEGASEQYF. DNA of the CDR3: TGTGCCAGTAGGGCTTTCGAGGGGGCGAGTGAGCAGTACTTC.

This chain connects TRBV29-1 to TRBJ1-1; possible D gene TRBD1, 6 bases. The CDR3 totals 13 residues. Germline values: CDR1 SQVTM, CDR2 ANQGSEA. The ends were cut back, 8 bases at V and 1 base at J, with 14 bases in the middle. CDR3 in DNA: TGCAGCACCGATCAGGGGTCGAACACTGAAGCTTTCTTT. This sequence encodes CSTDQGSNTEAFF.

This clonotype was seen a few times. The rearrangement links TRBV20-1 to TRBJ2-7, with unresolved D. CDR1 and CDR2 from the germline V gene are DFQATT and SNEGSKA (reference sequence). There are 13 residues in the CDR3. The germline V and J ends were trimmed by 3 bases and 3 bases, with 12 bases remaining between them. CDR3 in amino acids: CSARVSAFYEQYF. For the CDR3, the DNA is TGCAGTGCTAGGGTTTCGGCGTTCTACGAGCAGTACTTC.

The chain has TRBV7-9 and TRBJ2-7; D uncertain. This CDR3 has 15 residues. The germline V gene encodes CDR1 SEHNR and CDR2 FQNEAQ (reference sequence). V was cut by 5 bases and J by 0 bases, with 14 bases left in between. The CDR3 protein is CASSDRPAGSYEQYF. CDR3 sequence (DNA): TGTGCCAGCAGCGACCGGCCTGCCGGCTCCTACGAGCAGTACTTC.

This clonotype appeared many times. V gene TRBV10-3 combines with J gene TRBJ1-1; D possibly corresponds to TRBD1 (6 bases). V lost 5 bases and J 4 bases, leaving 14 bases between the germline ends. Germline V lookup: CDR1 ENHRY, CDR2 SYGVKD. This CDR3 has 14 residues. The CDR3 sequence: CAISYRERGTEAFF. The CDR3 DNA sequence: TGTGCCATCAGTTACAGGGAGAGGGGCACTGAAGCTTTCTTT.

There are a few counts of this clonotype. The chain couples TRBV7-2 to TRBJ2-3, with 12 bases fitting TRBD2. CDR1 and CDR2 (germline): SGHTA, FQGNSA. With 5 bases clipped from V and 5 bases from J, the junction kept 11 bases outside the gene matches. This CDR3 has 17 amino acids. CDR3 residues: CASSPTLTSGRLDTQYF. The DNA for the CDR3 is TGTGCCAGCAGCCCGACTTTGACTAGCGGGAGACTAGATACGCAGTATTTT.

This clonotype was observed at least ten times. The J gene is TRBJ2-7, the V gene TRBV9; no reliable D call. This CDR3 is built from 12 residues. Germline CDR1 and CDR2: SGDLS and YYNGEE. The V end was cut by 4 bases, the J end by 4 bases, with 9 bases between. The CDR3 coding sequence is TGTGCCAGCAGCCCCACAGAATACGAGCAGTACTTC. Translated: CASSPTEYEQYF.

This clonotype came up many times. This chain uses TRBV7-2 with TRBJ2-3, with a possible D match to TRBD2 (6 bases). Trimming pared 5 bases from V and 3 bases from J, leaving 12 bases between. CDR1 and CDR2 (germline): SGHTA, FQGNSA. The CDR3 covers 14 residues. The CDR3 here is CASSLGSPTDTQYF. The CDR3 DNA follows: TGTGCCAGCAGCCTCGGGAGCCCTACAGATACGCAGTATTTT.

J is TRBJ2-7 and V is TRBV20-1, with D perhaps TRBD1 (6 bases). Germline CDR1 is DFQATT and CDR2 is SNEGSKA (reference sequence). V gave up 2 bases and J gave up 5 bases, with 16 bases separating them. This CDR3 region has 14 residues. CDR3 bases: TGCAGTGCTAGATCCCCCACAGGGCGGAACGAGCAGTACTTC. Translating it yields CSARSPTGRNEQYF.

The chain combines TRBV27 with TRBJ2-3; D gene ambiguous. CDR1 MNHEY and CDR2 SMNVEV come from the germline V gene (reference sequence). V was cut by 5 bases and J by 1 base, with 10 bases left in between. The CDR3 covers 14 residues. CDR3 loop: CASSLEERTDTQYF. The CDR3 DNA reads TGTGCCAGCAGTCTAGAGGAACGCACAGATACGCAGTATTTT.

In this sample, this clonotype turned up a few times. This chain joins TRBV11-2 and TRBJ2-3; 10 nucleotides align to TRBD2. The CDR3 runs to 14 residues. Germline V gene lookup returns CDR1 SGHAT and CDR2 FQNNGV. V shed 8 bases and J 14 bases; nucleotides not matched to a gene: 16. The CDR3: CASSASLAGAVWYF. CDR3 nucleotides: TGTGCCAGCTCGGCCTCCCTAGCGGGGGCCGTCTGGTATTTT.

This clonotype was detected ten times or more. The V call is TRBV20-1, the J call TRBJ2-5, with 9 positions matching TRBD2. This CDR3 spans 14 amino acids. V lost 6 bases, J lost 3 bases, and 8 bases stayed unmatched. In germline, CDR1 is DFQATT, CDR2 SNEGSKA (reference sequence). CDR3 loop: CSAVSGGMKETQYF. The CDR3 DNA reads TGCAGTGCCGTCAGCGGGGGGATGAAAGAGACCCAGTACTTC.

In its sample, this clonotype was seen many times. The rearrangement uses TRBV28 and TRBJ2-3, with 8 bases fitting TRBD2. This CDR3 has 17 amino acids. The ends lost 5 bases at V and 2 bases at J; junction bases unmatched: 12. Germline V gives CDR1 MDHEN, CDR2 SYDVKM. CDR3 loop: CASSRDTRRGDTDTQYF. The DNA for the CDR3 is TGTGCCAGCAGTCGGGACACTCGGCGGGGGGACACAGATACGCAGTATTTT.

The table lists this clonotype with many counts. This rearrangement joins TRBV11-1 to TRBJ2-1; 12 bases agree with TRBD2. The V gene end was trimmed by 5 bases and the J gene end by 4 bases; junction bases not matched to a gene: 3. This CDR3 is 15 amino acids long. Germline-derived CDR1 and CDR2 are SGHAT and FQDESV (reference sequence). The CDR3 nucleotides read TGTGCCAGCAGCGGGCTAGCGGGGGGGTACAATGAGCAGTTCTTC. It translates to CASSGLAGGYNEQFF.

The sample holds many counts of this clonotype. The V and J genes are TRBV20-1 and TRBJ1-3, with D unresolved. V was shortened by 1 base and J by 0 bases, with 13 bases between the two germline ends. The germline CDR1 and CDR2 sequences are DFQATT and SNEGSKA (reference sequence). This CDR3 has 16 amino acids. CDR3 in DNA: TGCAGTGCTAGAGTTTTGGTGGTGGACTCTGGAAACACCATATATTTT. Translation: CSARVLVVDSGNTIYF.

This clonotype has at least ten counts. This chain uses TRBV10-3 with TRBJ2-2; 7 bases agree with TRBD1. CDR1 and CDR2 from the germline V gene are ENHRY and SYGVKD. The trim removed 3 bases at V and 5 bases at J, leaving 6 bases unmatched. The length of the CDR3 is 15 residues. The CDR3 DNA follows: TGTGCCATCAGTGATGCAGGGGGAGAGACCGGGGAGCTGTTTTTT. This codes for CAISDAGGETGELFF.

The chain is built from TRBV10-2 and TRBJ1-5; D gene uncertain. The CDR3 sequence is 14 residues long. Trimming removed 9 bases at V and 0 bases at J, with 12 bases between. The germline CDR1 and CDR2 sequences are WSHSY and SAAADI. CDR3 bases: TGCGCCAGTTCAGGAGCTCATAGCAATCAGCCCCAGCATTTT. Its protein product is CASSGAHSNQPQHF.

The chain couples TRBV28 to TRBJ2-7, with D perhaps given as TRBD1 or TRBD2 (6 bases each). This CDR3 is built from 16 residues. Germline CDR1 is MDHEN and CDR2 is SYDVKM. V was cut by 4 bases and J by 0 bases, with 16 bases left in between. The DNA of the CDR3 is TGTGCCAGCAGTTCGAGGAAAACGGGGGCCTCCTACGAGCAGTACTTC. Translating it yields CASSSRKTGASYEQYF.